One and the same sample provided the 29 T cell receptor beta chains below, sequenced in a study of human T cells and chemical hapten exposure. MiXCR, applied by TCRdb to the RACE reads, yields one record per CDR3 protein. The sample includes about 40,000 distinct CDR3 sequences, 3% to 3.5% of them seen just once. The time point denotes: patch test 2, 6 weeks after DPC sensitization. Treatment: therapeutic diphenylcyclopropenone sensitization with weekly scalp DPC. The sample consisted of whole blood, taken in connection with sensitization to the hapten diphenylcyclopropenone (DPC). The origin of the receptors is a man in his forties with alopecia areata. Some clones in this sample may be carry-over from other donors' samples.

This clonotype was detected ten times or more. This chain connects TRBV9 to TRBJ1-1; D unclear. CDR3 length: 14 amino acids. Germline V gene sequence: CDR1 SGDLS, CDR2 YYNGEE. The V end was cut by 2 bases, the J end by 8 bases, with 16 bases between. The CDR3 loop is CASSVSPTVIEAFF. In DNA form, the CDR3 reads TGTGCCAGCAGCGTTAGTCCTACAGTCATCGAAGCTTTCTTT.

Ten or more counts support this clonotype. This chain links TRBV20-1 with TRBJ2-7; D assignment may be TRBD1 or TRBD2 (6 bases each). Trimming stripped 6 bases from V and 0 bases from J, with 18 bases between. The CDR3 is 15 amino acids. In germline, CDR1 is DFQATT, CDR2 SNEGSKA (reference sequence). The CDR3 DNA is TGCAGTGCCCTATACGGACAGCGGGTCTCCTACGAGCAGTACTTC. Translation gives CSALYGQRVSYEQYF.

At least ten counts were recorded for this clonotype. The V and J genes are TRBV5-6 and TRBJ2-1, with 10 bases matching TRBD2. This CDR3 spans 18 amino acids. CDR1 SGHDT and CDR2 YYEEEE come from the germline V gene. V trimming: 5 bases; J trimming: 1 base; junction bases outside the gene matches: 12. DNA for the CDR3: TGTGCCAGCAGTTCCGGGACTAGCGTATCCCGGTCCTACAATGAGCAGTTCTTC. Translating gives CASSSGTSVSRSYNEQFF.

V is TRBV6-2 or TRBV6-3 and J is TRBJ2-3; 10 bases are shared with TRBD2. The V gene end was trimmed by 1 base and the J gene end by 5 bases; junction bases not matched to a gene: 9. The CDR3 contains 17 residues. The germline V gene encodes CDR1 MNHEY and CDR2 SVGEGT. The CDR3 sequence is CASSYWSLAGVRDTQYF. CDR3 bases: TGTGCCAGCAGTTACTGGAGTCTAGCGGGAGTCAGAGATACGCAGTATTTT.

This clonotype has ten or more counts. The chain has TRBV12-3 or TRBV12-4 and TRBJ1-1; D not resolved. The CDR3 runs 13 residues. V was shortened by 7 bases and J by 4 bases, with 13 bases between the two germline ends. CDR3 nucleotides: TGTGCCAGCACCGATTGGAGTCTCACTGAAGCTTTCTTT. Translated: CASTDWSLTEAFF.

This clonotype was seen many times. The germline gene is not matched at one end of the junction; a read error may be the cause. V is TRBV5-4 and J is TRBJ2-3; D gene unclear. The germline V gene has CDR1 SGHNT and CDR2 YYREEE (reference sequence). The CDR3 is 15 residues long. The CDR3 spells CASRLDVLGTDTQYF. Written as DNA, the CDR3 is TGTGCCAGCAGATTGGACGTACTGGGCACAGATACGCAGTATTTT.

The sample holds many counts of this clonotype. The gene calls are TRBV7-9 and TRBJ2-1; D is uncertain. The V gene lost 1 base and the J gene lost 8 bases, with 3 bases spanning the gap. CDR1 is SEHNR and CDR2 is FQNEAQ in the germline V gene (reference sequence). The CDR3 length is 11 residues. CDR3: CASSLGHEQFF. Here the CDR3 DNA reads TGTGCCAGCAGCTTAGGTCATGAGCAGTTCTTC.

This chain connects TRBV25-1 to TRBJ1-1; 9 nucleotides align to TRBD1. Germline V gene sequence: CDR1 MGHDK, CDR2 SYGVNS. V gave up 5 bases and J gave up 1 base; unmatched junction bases: 8. This CDR3 comprises 16 residues. The CDR3 bases are TGTGCCAGCAGTCCCCTACAGGGGGCACGGAACACTGAAGCTTTCTTT. Translating it yields CASSPLQGARNTEAFF.

This clonotype has a count of ten or more. The genes are TRBV12-3 or TRBV12-4 and TRBJ1-1, with a tentative D call TRBD1 (5 bases). Between the trimmed V and J ends, which lost 5 bases and 8 bases, there was a span of 18 bases. The CDR3 is made up of 14 amino acids. The CDR3 protein is CASSPGVVGREAFF. The CDR3 bases are TGTGCCAGCAGTCCGGGTGTAGTGGGGCGGGAAGCTTTCTTT.

Many counts were recorded for this clonotype. The V gene is TRBV6-2 or TRBV6-3, the J gene TRBJ2-1; 7 nucleotides line up with TRBD2. Trimming removed 6 bases from V and 3 bases from J; junction bases left unmatched: 8. The CDR3 consists of 15 residues. CDR1 MNHEY and CDR2 SVGEGT come from the germline V gene. The CDR3 DNA reads TGTGCCAGCAGCAACTATAGCGGGCGCTACAATGAGCAGTTCTTC. This encodes CASSNYSGRYNEQFF.

This clonotype has ten or more counts. The genes are TRBV7-2 and TRBJ2-4; no clear D. V was clipped by 2 bases and J by 0 bases, with 2 bases between them. Germline CDR1 and CDR2: SGHTA and FQGNSA. The CDR3 consists of 13 residues. The CDR3 sequence: CASSLLAKNIQYF. CDR3 bases: TGTGCCAGCAGCTTACTAGCCAAAAACATTCAGTACTTC.

There are many counts of this clonotype. The chain links TRBV5-1 to TRBJ1-1, with D unresolved. This CDR3 is built from 11 residues. Deletions cut 2 bases from V and 11 bases from J, with 10 bases between. In germline, CDR1 is SGHRS, CDR2 YFSETQ. Here the CDR3 DNA reads TGCGCCAGCAGCTTTGCGGGGTTGGCTTTCTTT. Its protein is CASSFAGLAFF.

There are many counts of this clonotype. The chain couples TRBV27 to TRBJ2-2; no reliable D call. The length of the CDR3 is 12 residues. CDR1 MNHEY and CDR2 SMNVEV come from the germline V gene (reference sequence). V was clipped by 3 bases and J by 5 bases, with 4 bases between them. The CDR3 sequence: CASSLMTGELFF. The CDR3 DNA follows: TGTGCCAGCAGTTTGATGACCGGGGAGCTGTTTTTT.

This clonotype was counted many times. The gene calls are TRBV20-1 and TRBJ2-3; possible D gene TRBD1, 7 bases. This CDR3 has 13 amino acids. Germline V gene sequence: CDR1 DFQATT, CDR2 SNEGSKA (reference sequence). V was shortened by 3 bases and J by 8 bases, with 15 bases between the two germline ends. CDR3 loop: CSASMAGGGTQYF. CDR3 bases: TGCAGTGCTAGTATGGCAGGGGGAGGTACGCAGTATTTT.

This clonotype is a singleton in its sample. The gene calls are TRBV27 and TRBJ1-6; 7 positions agree with TRBD1. From germline, CDR1 is MNHEY and CDR2 SMNVEV (reference sequence). This CDR3 contains 14 residues. With 9 bases clipped from V and 4 bases from J, the junction kept 6 bases outside the gene matches. The CDR3 nucleotides are TGTGCCAGTGGACAGGTCCAATATAATTCACCCCTCCACTTT. As protein: CASGQVQYNSPLHF.

This clonotype was recorded many times. CDR3 residues: CASSPARQSNTGELFF. DNA for the CDR3: TGTGCCAGCTCACCAGCAAGGCAGTCGAACACCGGGGAGCTGTTTTTT. V is TRBV18 and J is TRBJ2-2; no firm D call. V lost 2 bases and J lost 0, with 10 bases in between. Per germline, CDR1 KGHSH and CDR2 LQKENI. CDR3 length equals 16 residues. Using reference TRBV18 and TRBJ2-2 for the parts outside the CDR3, the full variable domain is NAGVMQNPRHLVRRRGQEARLRCSPMKGHSHVYWYRQLPEEGLKFMVYLQKENIIDESGMPKERFSAEFPKEGPSILRIQQVVRGDSAAYFCASSPARQSNTGELFFGEGSRLTVL.

Many counts were recorded for this clonotype. V gene TRBV28 combines with J gene TRBJ2-1, with a possible D match to TRBD2 (7 bases). In germline, CDR1 is MDHEN, CDR2 SYDVKM. V lost 6 bases to trimming and J lost 7 bases, with 16 bases between them. The CDR3 loop spans 14 amino acids. CDR3 sequence reads: CASRGGGGRNEQFF. CDR3 sequence (DNA): TGTGCCAGCAGGGGAGGGGGGGGTAGAAATGAGCAGTTCTTC.

In this sample, this clonotype turned up many times. V and J are TRBV15 and TRBJ2-7, with a tentative D call TRBD1 (7 bases). This CDR3 contains 15 residues. Germline values: CDR1 LNHNV, CDR2 YYDKDF (reference sequence). Trimming took 1 base from V and 4 from J, leaving 14 bases between them. Written as DNA, the CDR3 is TGTGCCACCAGCAGAGCCCTCCAGGGGGGATACGAGCAGTACTTC. Its translation: CATSRALQGGYEQYF.

At least ten counts were recorded for this clonotype. The chain is built from TRBV10-2 and TRBJ1-5; 7 bases agree with TRBD1. This CDR3 is 17 amino acids long. V lost 2 bases, J lost 6 bases, and 13 bases stayed unmatched. Germline V gene lookup returns CDR1 WSHSY and CDR2 SAAADI. The CDR3 DNA reads as TGCGCCAGCAGTGAGCGGACAGGAAACAGGGGCGGTCAGCCCCAGCATTTT. This codes for CASSERTGNRGGQPQHF.

Only a few counts were recorded for this clonotype. The chain combines TRBV6-2 or TRBV6-3 with TRBJ1-2, with TRBD1 identical over 12 bases. Germline loops: CDR1 MNHEY, CDR2 SVGEGT. J gave up 8 bases and V 8 bases, and 6 bases lay outside the gene matches. The CDR3 loop spans 13 amino acids. DNA for the CDR3: TGTGCCAGCGTGGGACAGGGGGCCTCCGGCTACACCTTC. As protein: CASVGQGASGYTF.

The table lists this clonotype with a few counts. V and J are TRBV7-2 and TRBJ2-2, with D unclear. Germline CDR1 reads SGHTA; CDR2 reads FQGNSA. This CDR3 has 16 residues. V was shortened by 1 base and J by 4 bases, with 13 bases between the two germline ends. The CDR3 DNA follows: TGTGCCAGCAGCTTAGGATCCAGTACGGGCACCGGGGAGCTGTTTTTT. Its protein product is CASSLGSSTGTGELFF. Supplemented by reference TRBV7-2 and TRBJ2-2, the full variable domain reads GAGVSQSPSNKVTEKGKDVELRCDPISGHTALYWYRQSLGQGLEFLIYFQGNSAPDKSGLPSDRFSAERTGGSVSTLTIQRTQQEDSAVYLCASSLGSSTGTGELFFGEGSRLTVL.

Many counts were recorded for this clonotype. The V gene is TRBV5-1, the J gene TRBJ2-1, with 8 bases that match TRBD2. Unmatched junction bases numbered 7, after V lost 3 bases and J lost 5 bases. Germline V gene sequence: CDR1 SGHRS, CDR2 YFSETQ. The CDR3 has 15 amino acids. In DNA, the CDR3 is TGCGCCAGCAGCTCTCGACTAGCGTTGAACAATGAGCAGTTCTTC. This gives the protein CASSSRLALNNEQFF.

There are many counts of this clonotype. The V and J genes are TRBV6-6 and TRBJ2-3; TRBD1 aligns across 7 bases. Trimming at V came to 9 bases and at J to 2 bases, leaving 8 bases not matched to a gene. CDR1 and CDR2 (germline): MNHNY, SVGAGI (reference sequence). The CDR3 runs 14 residues. CDR3 sequence (DNA): TGTGCCAGTAGACAGGGCCCTACCACAGATACGCAGTATTTT. Amino acids: CASRQGPTTDTQYF.

This clonotype was seen at least ten times. The chain couples TRBV7-2 to TRBJ2-5; TRBD1 matches 8 bases. CDR3 size: 13 residues. V trimming: 4 bases; J trimming: 7 bases; junction bases outside the gene matches: 5. CDR1 and CDR2 (germline): SGHTA, FQGNSA. The CDR3 protein is CASSSRTGPTQYF. CDR3 coding DNA: TGTGCCAGCAGCTCTAGGACAGGGCCGACCCAGTACTTC.

Concerning this clonotype itself: Since a much larger clone is just one base distant, this may be a read error. The V call is TRBV7-6, the J call TRBJ2-2; TRBD2 matches at 7 bases. The V gene's germline CDR1 is SGHVS and CDR2 FNYEAQ. The CDR3 spans 16 residues. CDR3 nucleotide sequence: TGTGCCAGCAGGGCTTTCCAGGGAGGGAACACCGGGAAGCTGTTTTTT. Translated, it gives CASRAFQGGNTGKLFF. The full variable domain, in which reference TRBV7-6 and TRBJ2-2 provide the parts outside the CDR3, is GAGVSQSPRYKVTKRGQDVALRCDPISGHVSLYWYRQALGQGPEFLTYFNYEAQQDKSGLPNDRFSAERPEGSISTLTIQRTEQRDSAMYRCASRAFQGGNTGKLFFGEGSRLTVL.

This clonotype was counted many times. The V call is TRBV7-9, the J call TRBJ2-3; a possible D gene is TRBD2 (6 bases). Germline V gives CDR1 SEHNR, CDR2 FQNEAQ (reference sequence). CDR3 size: 14 residues. Deletions cut 5 bases from V and 7 bases from J, with 16 bases between. The CDR3 DNA follows: TGTGCCAGCAGCCTACCGGGACTGGAAAATACGCAGTATTTT. Its protein is CASSLPGLENTQYF.

This clonotype has at least ten counts. The V gene is TRBV29-1, the J gene TRBJ2-3, with D perhaps matching TRBD1 or TRBD2 (5 bases each). The V end was cut by 6 bases, the J end by 6 bases, with 16 bases between. The germline V gene encodes CDR1 SQVTM and CDR2 ANQGSEA. The CDR3 length is 13 residues. The DNA of the CDR3 is TGCAGCGTCACTGGGGCTAGCCCCGATACGCAGTATTTT. Translation gives CSVTGASPDTQYF.

There are many counts of this clonotype. V gene TRBV12-3 or TRBV12-4 combines with J gene TRBJ2-2; TRBD2 might be the D (6 bases). The CDR3 has 13 amino acids. Between the trimmed V and J ends, which lost 10 bases and 2 bases, there was a span of 11 bases. DNA for the CDR3: TGTGCCACCCGACTAGACAACACCGGGGAGCTGTTTTTT. Translation: CATRLDNTGELFF.

This clonotype was seen many times. For the CDR3, the DNA is TGTGCCAGCAGCTCCCAGGGGGGCAAAGATACGCAGTATTTT. It yields the protein CASSSQGGKDTQYF. This rearrangement joins TRBV7-2 to TRBJ2-3; possible D gene TRBD1, 7 bases. Trimming left V 4 bases short and J 5 bases short, with 13 bases between. CDR3 length: 14 amino acids. CDR1 and CDR2 (germline): SGHTA, FQGNSA.